The source of this T cell receptor (beta chain) is a study listed by TCRdb under 2016. Libraries came from RT-PCR. The instrument given in TCRdb is Illumina MiSeq. The public reads were run again by TCRdb, first through fastp at Q25 and then through MiXCR, and only productive beta chains were kept. All rows with the same CDR3 protein become a single entry with the most common DNA and genes. This sample holds approximately 720,000 distinct CDR3 sequences; over 12% were observed only once. Roughly 3.9% of the sample is in the top ten clones. V lost 0 bases and J lost 8 bases; the stretch between them is 13 bases long. CDR1 and CDR2 are read off the germline V gene as ENHRY and SYGVKD. Spanning cysteine to phenylalanine, the CDR3 consists of 14 amino acids. CDR3 DNA is the only sequence kept; it has 42 bases, read in frame from the first base. This clonotype occurred many times. The antigen this receptor binds is unknown. Qualities for individual bases were not recorded, and no much larger clone is one base off.

The rearrangement combines TRBV10-3 with TRBJ1-2, with the D gene not clear enough to name. This receptor was identified in a female donor in good health, serving as a healthy control. Specimen: memory CD4+ T cells from blood. The CDR3 region reads CAISESNRVGGYTF. Read as DNA, the sequence is TGTGCCATCAGTGAGTCGAATAGGGTCGGCGGCTACACCTTC.